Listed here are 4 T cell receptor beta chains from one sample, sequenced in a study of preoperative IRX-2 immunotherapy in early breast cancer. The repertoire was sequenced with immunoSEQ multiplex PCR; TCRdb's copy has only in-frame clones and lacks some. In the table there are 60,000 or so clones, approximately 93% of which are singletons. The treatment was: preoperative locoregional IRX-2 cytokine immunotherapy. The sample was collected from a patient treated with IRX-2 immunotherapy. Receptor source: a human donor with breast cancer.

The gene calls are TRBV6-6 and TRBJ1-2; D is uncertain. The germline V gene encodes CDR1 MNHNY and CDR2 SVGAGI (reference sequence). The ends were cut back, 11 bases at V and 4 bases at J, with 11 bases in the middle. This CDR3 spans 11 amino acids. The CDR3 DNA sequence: TGTGCCGGCCAGAACCTCTATGGCTACACCTTC. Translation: CAGQNLYGYTF.

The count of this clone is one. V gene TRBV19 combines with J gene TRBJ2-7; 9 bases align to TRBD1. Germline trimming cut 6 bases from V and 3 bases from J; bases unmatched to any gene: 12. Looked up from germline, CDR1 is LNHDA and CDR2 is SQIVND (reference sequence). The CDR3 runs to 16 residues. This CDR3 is CASSPITDRGVYEQYF. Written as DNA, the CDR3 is TGTGCCAGTAGCCCTATCACAGACAGGGGGGTCTACGAGCAGTACTTC.

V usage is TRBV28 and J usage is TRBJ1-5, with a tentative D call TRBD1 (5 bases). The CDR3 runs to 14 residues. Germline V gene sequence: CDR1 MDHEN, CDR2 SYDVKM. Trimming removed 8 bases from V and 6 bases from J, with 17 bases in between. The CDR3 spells CASSAVGESQPQHF. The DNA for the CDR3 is TGTGCCAGCTCAGCAGTGGGGGAATCTCAGCCCCAGCATTTT.

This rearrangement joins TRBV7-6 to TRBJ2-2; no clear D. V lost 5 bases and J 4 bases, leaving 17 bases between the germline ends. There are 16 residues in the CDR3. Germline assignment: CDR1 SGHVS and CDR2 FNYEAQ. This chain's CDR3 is CASSNYRGSATGELFF. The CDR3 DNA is TGTGCCAGCAGCAACTACAGAGGATCAGCCACCGGGGAGCTGTTTTTT.